One sample yielded the 3 T cell receptor beta chains listed below, sequenced in a study of human T cells and chemical hapten exposure. The time point was: patch test 1, 2 weeks after DPC sensitization. The treatment: therapeutic diphenylcyclopropenone sensitization with weekly scalp DPC. TCRdb re-called the RACE reads with MiXCR, one entry per CDR3 protein. The table records 95,000 to 130,000 distinct CDR3 sequences, 9% to 14% of them present only once. Source: whole blood, taken in connection with sensitization to the hapten diphenylcyclopropenone (DPC). These receptors were taken from a woman aged 45-65 years with alopecia areata. Some clones in this sample may be carry-over from other donors' samples.

This clonotype showed up many times. The rearrangement uses TRBV29-1 and TRBJ1-1; D gene uncertain. V was pared by 4 bases and J by 7 bases, with 7 bases between. The CDR3 is 10 residues long. Germline loops: CDR1 SQVTM, CDR2 ANQGSEA. The CDR3: CSVVEIEAFF. As DNA, the CDR3 is TGCAGCGTTGTAGAAATTGAAGCTTTCTTT.

Ten or more counts support this clonotype. The V gene is TRBV28, the J gene TRBJ1-5; D is possibly TRBD1 (5 bases). CDR3 length equals 13 residues. Deletions cut 3 bases from V and 6 bases from J, with 9 bases between. Germline CDR1 reads MDHEN; CDR2 reads SYDVKM. CDR3 sequence reads: CASSLTVAQPQHF. The CDR3 DNA reads as TGTGCCAGCAGTTTGACAGTGGCTCAGCCCCAGCATTTT.

This clonotype was recorded at least ten times. This rearrangement joins TRBV28 to TRBJ2-7; no clear D. V dropped 1 base and J dropped 0 bases, with 7 bases sitting between them. The germline V gene encodes CDR1 MDHEN and CDR2 SYDVKM. This CDR3 spans 14 amino acids. In nucleotides, the CDR3 is TGTGCCAGCAGTTTATATAGGCCCTCCTACGAGCAGTACTTC. Amino acids: CASSLYRPSYEQYF.